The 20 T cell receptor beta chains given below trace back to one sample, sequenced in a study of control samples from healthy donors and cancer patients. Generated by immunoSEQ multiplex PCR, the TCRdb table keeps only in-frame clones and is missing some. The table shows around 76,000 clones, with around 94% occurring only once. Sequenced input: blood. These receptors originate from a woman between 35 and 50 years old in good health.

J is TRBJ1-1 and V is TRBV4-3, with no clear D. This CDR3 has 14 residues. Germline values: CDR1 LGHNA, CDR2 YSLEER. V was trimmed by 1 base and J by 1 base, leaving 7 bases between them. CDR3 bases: TGCGCCAGCAGCCAAGTGACGGGGAACACTGAAGCTTTCTTT. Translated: CASSQVTGNTEAFF.

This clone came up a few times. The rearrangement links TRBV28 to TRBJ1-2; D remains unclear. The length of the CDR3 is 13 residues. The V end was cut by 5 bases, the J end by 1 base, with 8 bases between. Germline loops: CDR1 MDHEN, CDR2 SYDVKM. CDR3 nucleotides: TGTGCCAGCAGTGGTGGCGGTAACTATGGCTACACCTTC. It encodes CASSGGGNYGYTF.

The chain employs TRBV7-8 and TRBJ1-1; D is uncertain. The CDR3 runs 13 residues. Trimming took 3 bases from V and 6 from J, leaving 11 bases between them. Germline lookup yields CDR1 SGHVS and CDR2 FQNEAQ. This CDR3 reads CASSFSGESEAFF. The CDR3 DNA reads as TGTGCCAGCAGCTTTAGTGGCGAGTCTGAAGCTTTCTTT.

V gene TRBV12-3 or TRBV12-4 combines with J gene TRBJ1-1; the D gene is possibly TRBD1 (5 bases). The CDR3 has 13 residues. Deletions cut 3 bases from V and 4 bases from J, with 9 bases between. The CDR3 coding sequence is TGTGCCAGCAGTTTCAATAGGGGCACTGAAGCTTTCTTT. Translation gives CASSFNRGTEAFF.

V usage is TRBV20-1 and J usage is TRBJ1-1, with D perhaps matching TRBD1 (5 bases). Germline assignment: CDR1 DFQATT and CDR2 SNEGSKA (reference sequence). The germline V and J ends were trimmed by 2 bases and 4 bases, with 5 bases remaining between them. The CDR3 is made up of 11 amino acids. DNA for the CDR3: TGCAGTGCTAGACAGGGCACTGAAGCTTTCTTT. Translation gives CSARQGTEAFF.

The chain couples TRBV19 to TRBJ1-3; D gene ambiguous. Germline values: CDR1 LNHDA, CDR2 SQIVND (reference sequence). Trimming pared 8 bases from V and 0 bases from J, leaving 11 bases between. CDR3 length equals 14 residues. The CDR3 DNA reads TGTGCCAGTGCTGATTTGAACTCTGGAAACACCATATATTTT. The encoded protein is CASADLNSGNTIYF.

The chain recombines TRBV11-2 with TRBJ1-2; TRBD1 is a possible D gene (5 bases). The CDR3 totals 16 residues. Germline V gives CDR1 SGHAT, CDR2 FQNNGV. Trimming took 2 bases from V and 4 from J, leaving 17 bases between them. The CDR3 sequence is CASSLPESGDLYGYTF. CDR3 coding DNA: TGTGCCAGCAGCTTACCTGAGTCGGGGGATCTCTATGGCTACACCTTC.

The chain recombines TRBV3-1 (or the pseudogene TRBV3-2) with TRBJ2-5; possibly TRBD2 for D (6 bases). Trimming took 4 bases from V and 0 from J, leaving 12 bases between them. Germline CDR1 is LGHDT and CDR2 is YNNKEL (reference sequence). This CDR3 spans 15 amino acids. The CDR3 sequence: CASSPPGLNQETQYF. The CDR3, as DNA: TGTGCCAGCAGCCCCCCTGGACTAAACCAAGAGACCCAGTACTTC.

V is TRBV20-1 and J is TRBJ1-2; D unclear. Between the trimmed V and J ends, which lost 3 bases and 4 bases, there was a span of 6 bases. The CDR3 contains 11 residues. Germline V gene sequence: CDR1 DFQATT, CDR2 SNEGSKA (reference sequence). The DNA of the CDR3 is TGCAGTGCTAGCCACGGCTATGGCTACACCTTC. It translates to CSASHGYGYTF.

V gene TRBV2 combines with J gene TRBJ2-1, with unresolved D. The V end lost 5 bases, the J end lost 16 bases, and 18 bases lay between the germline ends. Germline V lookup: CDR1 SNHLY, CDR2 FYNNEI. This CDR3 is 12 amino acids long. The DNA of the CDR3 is TGTGCCAGCAGTAAGGCTAGACTTAGGAATTTCTTC. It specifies CASSKARLRNFF. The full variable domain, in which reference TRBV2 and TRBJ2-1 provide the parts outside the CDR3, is EPEVTQTPSHQVTQMGQEVILRCVPISNHLYFYWYRQILGQKVEFLVSFYNNEISEKSEIFDDQFSVERPDGSNFTLKIRSTKLEDSAMYFCASSKARLRNFFGPGTRLTVL.

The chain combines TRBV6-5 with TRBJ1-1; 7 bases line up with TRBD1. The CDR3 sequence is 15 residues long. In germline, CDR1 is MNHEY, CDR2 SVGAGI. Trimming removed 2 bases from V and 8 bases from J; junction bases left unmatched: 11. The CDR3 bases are TGTGCCAGCAGTTACCCCGCGACAGGGCAAGGAGAAGCTTTCTTT. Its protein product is CASSYPATGQGEAFF.

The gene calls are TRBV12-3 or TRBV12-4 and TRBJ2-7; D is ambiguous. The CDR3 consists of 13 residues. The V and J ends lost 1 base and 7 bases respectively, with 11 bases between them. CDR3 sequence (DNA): TGTGCCAGCAGTTTAGGAAGGGTGTGGGAGCAGTACTTC. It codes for CASSLGRVWEQYF.

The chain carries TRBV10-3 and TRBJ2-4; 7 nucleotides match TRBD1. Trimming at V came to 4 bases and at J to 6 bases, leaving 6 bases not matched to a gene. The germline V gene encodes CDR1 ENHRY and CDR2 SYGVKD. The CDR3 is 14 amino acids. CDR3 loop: CAISVSDRANIQYF. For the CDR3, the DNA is TGTGCCATCAGTGTCTCTGACAGGGCAAACATTCAGTACTTC.

CDR3 sequence: CASRIPSTDTQYF. The CDR3 region has the DNA TGCGCCAGCAGAATTCCCAGCACAGATACGCAGTATTTT. The genes are TRBV5-1 and TRBJ2-3; D not certain. V dropped 5 bases and J dropped 0 bases, with 7 bases sitting between them. The germline V gene encodes CDR1 SGHRS and CDR2 YFSETQ. This CDR3 spans 13 amino acids.

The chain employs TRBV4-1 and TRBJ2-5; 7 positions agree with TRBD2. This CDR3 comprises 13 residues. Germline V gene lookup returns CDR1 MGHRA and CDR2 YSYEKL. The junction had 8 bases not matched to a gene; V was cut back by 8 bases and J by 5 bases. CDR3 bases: TGCGCCAGCCGAGGACTAGATGTGGAGACCCAGTACTTC. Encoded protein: CASRGLDVETQYF.

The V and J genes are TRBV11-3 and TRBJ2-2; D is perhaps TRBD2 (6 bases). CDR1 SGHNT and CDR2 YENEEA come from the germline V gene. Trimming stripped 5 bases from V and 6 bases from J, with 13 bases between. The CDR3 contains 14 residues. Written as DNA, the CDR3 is TGTGCCAGCAGCGTCAAGGAGGGAGCCGGGGAGCTGTTTTTT. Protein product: CASSVKEGAGELFF.

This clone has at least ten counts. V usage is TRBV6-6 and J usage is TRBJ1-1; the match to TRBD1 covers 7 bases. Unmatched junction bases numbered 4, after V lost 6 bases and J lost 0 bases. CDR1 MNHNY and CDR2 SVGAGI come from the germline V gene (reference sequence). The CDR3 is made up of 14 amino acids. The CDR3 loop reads CASSEGTVNTEAFF. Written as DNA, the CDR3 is TGTGCCAGCAGCGAGGGGACAGTGAACACTGAAGCTTTCTTT.

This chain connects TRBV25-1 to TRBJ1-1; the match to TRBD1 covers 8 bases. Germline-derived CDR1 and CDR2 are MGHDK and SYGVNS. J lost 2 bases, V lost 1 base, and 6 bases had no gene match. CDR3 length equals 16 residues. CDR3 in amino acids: CASSESPGQVNTEAFF. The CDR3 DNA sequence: TGTGCCAGCAGTGAATCTCCGGGACAGGTCAACACTGAAGCTTTCTTT.

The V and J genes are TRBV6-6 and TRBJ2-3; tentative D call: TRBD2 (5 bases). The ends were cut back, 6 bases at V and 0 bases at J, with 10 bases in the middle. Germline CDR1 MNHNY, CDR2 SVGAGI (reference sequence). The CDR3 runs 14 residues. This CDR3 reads CASSFSASTDTQYF. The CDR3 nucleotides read TGTGCCAGCAGCTTTAGCGCGAGCACAGATACGCAGTATTTT.

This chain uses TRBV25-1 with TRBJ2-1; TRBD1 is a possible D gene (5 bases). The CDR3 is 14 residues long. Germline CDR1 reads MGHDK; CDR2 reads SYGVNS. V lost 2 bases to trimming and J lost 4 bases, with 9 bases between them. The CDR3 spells CASSEGAVYNEQFF. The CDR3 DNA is TGTGCCAGCAGTGAAGGGGCGGTGTACAATGAGCAGTTCTTC.